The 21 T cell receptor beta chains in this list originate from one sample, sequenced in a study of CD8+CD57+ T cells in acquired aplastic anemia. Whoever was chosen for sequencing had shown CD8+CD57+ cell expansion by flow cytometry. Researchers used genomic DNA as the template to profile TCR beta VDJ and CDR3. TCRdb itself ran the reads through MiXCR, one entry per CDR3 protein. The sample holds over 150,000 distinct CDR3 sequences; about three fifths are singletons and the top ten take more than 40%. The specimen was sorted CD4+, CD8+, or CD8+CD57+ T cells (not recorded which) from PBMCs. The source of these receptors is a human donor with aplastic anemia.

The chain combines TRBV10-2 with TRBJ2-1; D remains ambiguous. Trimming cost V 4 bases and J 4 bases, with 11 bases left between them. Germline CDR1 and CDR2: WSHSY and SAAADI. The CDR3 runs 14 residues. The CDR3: CASSAMAEYNEQFF. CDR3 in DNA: TGCGCCAGCAGTGCAATGGCAGAGTACAATGAGCAGTTCTTC.

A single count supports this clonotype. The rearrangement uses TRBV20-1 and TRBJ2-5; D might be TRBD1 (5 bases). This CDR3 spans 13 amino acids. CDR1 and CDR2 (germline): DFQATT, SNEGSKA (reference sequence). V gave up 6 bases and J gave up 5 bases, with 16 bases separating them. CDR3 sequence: CSASGWGLETQYF. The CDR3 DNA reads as TGCAGTGCCTCAGGGTGGGGTTTGGAGACCCAGTACTTC.

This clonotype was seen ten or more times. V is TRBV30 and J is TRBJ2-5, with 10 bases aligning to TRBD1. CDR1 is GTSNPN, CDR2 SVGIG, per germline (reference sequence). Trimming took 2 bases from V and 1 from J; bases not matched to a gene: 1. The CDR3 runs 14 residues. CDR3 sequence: CAWSWTGGQETQYF. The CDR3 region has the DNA TGTGCCTGGAGTTGGACAGGGGGCCAAGAGACCCAGTACTTC.

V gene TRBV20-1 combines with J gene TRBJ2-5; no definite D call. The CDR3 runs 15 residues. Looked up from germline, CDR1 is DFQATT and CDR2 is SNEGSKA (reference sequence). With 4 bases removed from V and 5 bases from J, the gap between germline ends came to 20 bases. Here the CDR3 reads CSAKGAQDLRETQYF. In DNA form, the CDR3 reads TGCAGTGCTAAAGGTGCTCAGGACCTCCGGGAGACCCAGTACTTC.

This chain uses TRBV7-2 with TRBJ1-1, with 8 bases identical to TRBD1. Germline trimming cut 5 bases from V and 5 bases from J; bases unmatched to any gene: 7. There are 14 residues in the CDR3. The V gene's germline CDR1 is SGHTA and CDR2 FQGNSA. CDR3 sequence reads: CASSHTGGGTEAFF. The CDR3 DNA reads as TGTGCCAGCAGCCACACAGGGGGGGGTACTGAAGCTTTCTTT.

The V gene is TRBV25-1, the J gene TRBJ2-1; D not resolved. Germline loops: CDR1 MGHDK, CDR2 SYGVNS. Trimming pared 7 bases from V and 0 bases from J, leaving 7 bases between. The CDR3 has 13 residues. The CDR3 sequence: CASKESSYNEQFF. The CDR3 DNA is TGTGCCAGCAAGGAGAGCTCCTACAATGAGCAGTTCTTC.

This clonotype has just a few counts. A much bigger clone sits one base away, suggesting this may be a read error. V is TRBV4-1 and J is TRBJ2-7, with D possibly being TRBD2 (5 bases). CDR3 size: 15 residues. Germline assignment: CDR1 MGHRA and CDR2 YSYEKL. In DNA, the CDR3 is TGCGCCAGCAGCCTAGAGGCGGGCGGAGCCTACGAGCAGCACTTC. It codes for CASSLEAGGAYEQHF.

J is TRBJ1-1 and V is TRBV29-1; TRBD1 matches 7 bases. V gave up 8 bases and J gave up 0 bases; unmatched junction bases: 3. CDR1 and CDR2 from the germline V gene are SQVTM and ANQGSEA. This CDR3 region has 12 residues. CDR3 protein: CSTGQMNTEAFF. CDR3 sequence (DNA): TGCAGCACGGGACAGATGAACACTGAAGCTTTCTTT.

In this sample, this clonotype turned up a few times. This CDR3 reads CASSFGSSYNEQFF. CDR3 bases: TGTGCCAGCAGTTTTGGCAGCTCCTACAATGAGCAGTTCTTC. V usage is TRBV27 and J usage is TRBJ2-1; D call uncertain. The germline V and J ends were trimmed by 3 bases and 0 bases, with 6 bases remaining between them. The length of the CDR3 is 14 residues. Germline V gene lookup returns CDR1 MNHEY and CDR2 SMNVEV (reference sequence).

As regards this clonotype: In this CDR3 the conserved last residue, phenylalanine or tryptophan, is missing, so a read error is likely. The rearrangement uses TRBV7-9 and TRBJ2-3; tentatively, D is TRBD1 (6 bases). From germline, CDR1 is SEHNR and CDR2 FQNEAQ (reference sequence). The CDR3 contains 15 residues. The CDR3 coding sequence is TGTGCCAGCGGCTTAGTACAGGGTAGCACAGATACGCAGTATCTT. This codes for CASGLVQGSTDTQYL.

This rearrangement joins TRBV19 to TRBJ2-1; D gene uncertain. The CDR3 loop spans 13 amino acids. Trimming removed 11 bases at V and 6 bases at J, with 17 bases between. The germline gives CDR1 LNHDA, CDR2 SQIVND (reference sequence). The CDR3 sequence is CAGTTTTCNEQFF. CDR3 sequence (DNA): TGTGCCGGTACGACGACAACTTGCAATGAGCAGTTCTTC.

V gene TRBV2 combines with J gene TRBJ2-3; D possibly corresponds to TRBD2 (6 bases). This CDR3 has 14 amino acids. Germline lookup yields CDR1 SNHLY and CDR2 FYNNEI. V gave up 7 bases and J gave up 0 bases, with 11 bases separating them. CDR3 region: CASNARGSTDTQYF. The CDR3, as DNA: TGTGCCAGCAATGCGCGGGGAAGCACAGATACGCAGTATTTT.

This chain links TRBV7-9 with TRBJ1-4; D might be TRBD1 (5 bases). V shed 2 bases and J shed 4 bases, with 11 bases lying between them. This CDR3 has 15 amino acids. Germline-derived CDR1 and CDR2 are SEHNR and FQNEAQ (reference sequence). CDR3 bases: TGTGCCAGCAGCTTATCGACAGTCGATAATGAAAAACTGTTTTTT. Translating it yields CASSLSTVDNEKLFF.

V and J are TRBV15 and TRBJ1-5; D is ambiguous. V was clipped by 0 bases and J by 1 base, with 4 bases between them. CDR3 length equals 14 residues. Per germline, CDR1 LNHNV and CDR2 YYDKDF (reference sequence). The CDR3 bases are TGTGCCACCAGCAGAGAGGTCAGCAATCAGCCCCAGCATTTT. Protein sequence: CATSREVSNQPQHF.

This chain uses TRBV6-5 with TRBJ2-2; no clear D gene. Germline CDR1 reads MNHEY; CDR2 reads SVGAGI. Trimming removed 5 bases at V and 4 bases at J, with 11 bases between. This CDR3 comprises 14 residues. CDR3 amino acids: CASSVVSATGELFF. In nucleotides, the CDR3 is TGTGCCAGCAGTGTTGTAAGCGCCACCGGGGAGCTGTTTTTT.

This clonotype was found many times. The CDR3 here is CASSLGQANQPQHF. CDR3 sequence (DNA): TGTGCCAGCAGCTTGGGACAGGCTAATCAGCCCCAGCATTTT. V usage is TRBV5-6 and J usage is TRBJ1-5, with D perhaps matching TRBD1 (6 bases). The V and J ends lost 0 bases and 4 bases respectively, with 8 bases between them. The germline gives CDR1 SGHDT, CDR2 YYEEEE. The CDR3 totals 14 residues.

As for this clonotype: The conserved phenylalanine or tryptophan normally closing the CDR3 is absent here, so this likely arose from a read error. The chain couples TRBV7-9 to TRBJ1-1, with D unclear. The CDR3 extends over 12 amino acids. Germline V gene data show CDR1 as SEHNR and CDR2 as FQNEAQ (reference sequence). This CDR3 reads CASSRVNTEAFL. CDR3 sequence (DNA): TGTGCCAGCAGCAGGGTGAACACTGAGGCTTTCCTT.

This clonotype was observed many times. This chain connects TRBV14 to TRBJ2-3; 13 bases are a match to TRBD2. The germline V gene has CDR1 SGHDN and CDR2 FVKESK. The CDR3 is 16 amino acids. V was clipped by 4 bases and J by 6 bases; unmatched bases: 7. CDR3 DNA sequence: TGTGCCAGCAGCCCCCGACTAGCGGGGGGCAGGGATACGCAGTATTTT. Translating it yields CASSPRLAGGRDTQYF.

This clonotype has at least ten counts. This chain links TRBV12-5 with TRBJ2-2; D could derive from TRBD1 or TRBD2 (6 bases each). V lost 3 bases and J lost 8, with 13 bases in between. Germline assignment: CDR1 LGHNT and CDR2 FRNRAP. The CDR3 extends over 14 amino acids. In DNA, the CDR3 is TGTGCTAGTGGTTTAAGGGGGGCACGTGGGGAGCTGTTTTTT. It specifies CASGLRGARGELFF.

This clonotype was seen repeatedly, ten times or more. In DNA form, the CDR3 reads TGTGCCAGCAGCCGTCTTGTCTACAATGAGCAGTTCTTC. This translates into CASSRLVYNEQFF. The chain couples TRBV14 to TRBJ2-1; D is unresolved. This CDR3 has 13 residues. V lost 4 bases, J lost 3 bases, and 7 bases lay in between. Germline V gene sequence: CDR1 SGHDN, CDR2 FVKESK.

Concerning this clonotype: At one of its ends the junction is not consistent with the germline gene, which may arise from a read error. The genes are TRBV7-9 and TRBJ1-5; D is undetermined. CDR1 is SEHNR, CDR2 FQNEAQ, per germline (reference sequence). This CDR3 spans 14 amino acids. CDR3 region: CASSFSGNNQLQHF. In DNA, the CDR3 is TGTGCCAGCAGCTTTAGCGGGAATAATCAGCTCCAGCATTTT. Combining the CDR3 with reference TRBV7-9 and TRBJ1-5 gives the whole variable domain DTGVSQNPRHKITKRGQNVTFRCDPISEHNRLYWYRQTLGQGPEFLTYFQNEAQLEKSRLLSDRFSAERPKGSFSTLEIQRTEQGDSAMYLCASSFSGNNQLQHFGDGTRLSIL.